This TCR beta chain was recovered during a study of blood T cell repertoires in COVID-19. The wider study: Italy, Spain and the United States were the sources of the convalescent and acute COVID-19 samples. In each case, the material was cDNA or gDNA derived from T cells, B-cell-depleted T cells, or PBMCs.

There are 15 residues in the CDR3. Germline V CDR1 and CDR2: LNHNV, YYDKDF (reference sequence). Deletions cut 0 bases from V and 4 bases from J, with 9 bases between. As processed by the authors: The assay estimated nucleated cells by amplifying reference gene primers. Produced via immunoSEQ multiplex PCR; TCRdb's table is partial and in-frame only. The V and J calls and clone size are taken from that table; D and trimming were inferred from the DNA. The table includes 120,000 or so clones, more than 75% detected once. This TCR was sampled from a man over 45 with active COVID-19. Sequenced sample: peripheral blood. V usage is TRBV15 and J usage is TRBJ2-2; D is ambiguous. The CDR3 coding sequence is TGTGCCACCAGCAGAGATTTGAGCGCCACCGGGGAGCTGTTTTTT. This encodes CATSRDLSATGELFF.